The present entry profiles one T cell receptor (beta chain) with its context. This clonotype has a handful of counts. The antigen it recognizes is unknown. There are no base qualities to consult, and no much larger clone falls within one base. The data originate from a study of spatial heterogeneity in lung cancer (dated by TCRdb to between 2018 and 2021). General notes on the study: Samples were obtained from fewer than 80 patients with early-stage, untreated non-small cell lung cancer from the lung TRACERx cohort. Follow-up PBMC samples were sequenced whenever the samples were available, and the median time to follow-up was around 2 years after resection. Beta-chain transcripts were consistently detected in greater numbers than alpha-chain transcripts, which likely reflects a higher abundance of beta-chain transcripts. In the raw uncorrected reads, each unique combination of TCR and UMI appeared on average more than ten times. In non-small cell lung cancer, the study quantitatively compared TCR alpha and beta repertoires across several tumor regions, matched nontumor lung, and blood. TCR repertoire features were related to nonsynonymous mutation counts determined by whole-exome sequencing of tumor tissue. Both alpha and beta chains were TCR-sequenced in samples taken at surgery, namely 220 tumor regions, 61 to 65 matched nontumor lung samples and about 58 PBMC samples.

The intended sense of this specimen's time point label: blood at routine non-recurrence follow-up after resection. Without any cell sorting, TCR sequencing was performed on whole RNA extracted either from tumor and nontumor lung tissue or from cryopreserved PBMC samples. A patient was chosen for TCR sequencing only when enough RNA was available from at least two tumor regions. On the study overall, not on this receptor specifically: Only 15 or so patients were included in the comparisons of baseline and follow-up blood repertoires. Additional single-cell paired TCR alpha and beta sequencing was considered necessary to confirm, at a functional level, the hypothesis that regional TCRs recognize regional mutations. Ubiquitous expanded tumor TCRs were found in blood more often at tumor resection than at routine follow-up.

The method was 5' RACE. Sequencing took place on a NextSeq 500. In the TCR library protocol, a unique molecular identifier was attached to each TCR cDNA molecule so that PCR and sequencing errors could be corrected. Per the authors' processing: TCR identification, UMI-based error correction and CDR3 extraction were performed with Decombinator tools. TCRs above a frequency of 2 per 1,000, corresponding to the top 1% of the tumor frequency distribution, were defined as expanded. Rényi diversity was computed with the R vegan package after subsampling each repertoire 100 times to 5,000 TCRs. CDR3 similarity networks were built from amino acid triplet string-kernel similarity, with CDR3s being connected when pairwise similarity was above 0.82. TCRdb reprocessed the public reads (quality trimming at Q25 with fastp, clone calling with MiXCR) and kept in-frame beta chains. Rows merge per CDR3 protein into single entries with the most common DNA and genes. The V and J calls, along with clone size, are taken from TCRdb and not from the paper's own processing. This sample holds tens of thousands of distinct CDR3 sequences; 8% to 13% were observed only once. Together, the top ten hold 28% of the sample.

In the germline V gene, CDR1 corresponds to MNHNS and CDR2 to SASEGT. Inclusive of the bounding cysteine and phenylalanine, the CDR3 is 14 residues long. Just the 42-base CDR3 DNA is kept, in frame starting at base 1. The specimen comprised PBMCs, sampled at follow-up. In this chain, TRBV6-1 is recombined with TRBJ2-3, with 7 junctional bases fitting TRBD2. The TCR was taken from a female donor with early-stage non-small cell lung cancer. The CDR3 region has the sequence CATVLAEATDTQYF. The nucleotide sequence is TGTGCAACTGTGCTAGCGGAGGCAACAGATACGCAGTATTTT.